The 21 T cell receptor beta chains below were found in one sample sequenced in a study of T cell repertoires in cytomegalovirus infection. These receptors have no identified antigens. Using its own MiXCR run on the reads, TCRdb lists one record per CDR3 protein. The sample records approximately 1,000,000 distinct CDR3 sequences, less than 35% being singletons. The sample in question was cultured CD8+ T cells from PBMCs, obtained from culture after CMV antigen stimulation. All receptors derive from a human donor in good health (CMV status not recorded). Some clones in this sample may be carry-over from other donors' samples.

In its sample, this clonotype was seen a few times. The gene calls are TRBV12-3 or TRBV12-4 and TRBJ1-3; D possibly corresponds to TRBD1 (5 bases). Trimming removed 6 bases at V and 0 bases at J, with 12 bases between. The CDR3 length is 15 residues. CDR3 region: CASRPTVSSGNTIYF. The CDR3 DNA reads TGTGCCAGCAGACCGACAGTTAGCTCTGGAAACACCATATATTTT.

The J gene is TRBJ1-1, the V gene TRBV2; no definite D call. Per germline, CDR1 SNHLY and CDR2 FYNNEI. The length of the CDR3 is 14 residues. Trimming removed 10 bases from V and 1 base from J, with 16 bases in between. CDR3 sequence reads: CANKPPAPNTEAFF. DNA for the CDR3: TGTGCCAACAAGCCCCCAGCTCCGAACACTGAAGCTTTCTTT.

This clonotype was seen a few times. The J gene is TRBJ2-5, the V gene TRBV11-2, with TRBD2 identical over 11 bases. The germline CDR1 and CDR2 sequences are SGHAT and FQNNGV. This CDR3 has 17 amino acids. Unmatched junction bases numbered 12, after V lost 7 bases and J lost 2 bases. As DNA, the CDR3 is TGTGCCAGCACCCTCTCCACTAGCGGGGGTCTTCAAGAGACCCAGTACTTC. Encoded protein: CASTLSTSGGLQETQYF.

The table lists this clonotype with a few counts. The chain's CDR3 is CASSSYREDTYEQYF. DNA for the CDR3: TGTGCCAGCAGTTCTTACAGGGAGGACACTTACGAGCAGTACTTC. V and J are TRBV4-2 and TRBJ2-7; the D gene could be TRBD1 or TRBD2 (6 bases each). This CDR3 region has 15 residues. V was pared by 6 bases and J by 4 bases, with 19 bases between. Germline V gene data show CDR1 as LGHNA and CDR2 as YNFKEQ.

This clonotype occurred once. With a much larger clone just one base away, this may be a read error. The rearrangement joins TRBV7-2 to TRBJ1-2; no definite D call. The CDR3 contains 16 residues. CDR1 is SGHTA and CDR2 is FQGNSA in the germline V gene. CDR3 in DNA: TGTGTCAGCAGCTCCCCGGGTGACGAGCCCGTTTATGGCTACACCTTC. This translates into CVSSSPGDEPVYGYTF.

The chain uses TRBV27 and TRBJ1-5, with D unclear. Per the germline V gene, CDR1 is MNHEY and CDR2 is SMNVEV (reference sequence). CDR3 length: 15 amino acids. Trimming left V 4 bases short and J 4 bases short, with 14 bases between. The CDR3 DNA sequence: TGTGCCAGCAGTTACCGGACGGGCGTAAATCAGCCCCAGCATTTT. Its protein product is CASSYRTGVNQPQHF.

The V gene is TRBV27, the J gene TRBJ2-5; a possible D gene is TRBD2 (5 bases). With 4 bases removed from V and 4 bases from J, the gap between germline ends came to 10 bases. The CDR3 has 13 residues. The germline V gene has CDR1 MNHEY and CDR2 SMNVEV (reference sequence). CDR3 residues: CASSSVEGETQYF. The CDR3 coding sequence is TGTGCCAGCAGTTCGGTCGAGGGAGAGACCCAGTACTTC.

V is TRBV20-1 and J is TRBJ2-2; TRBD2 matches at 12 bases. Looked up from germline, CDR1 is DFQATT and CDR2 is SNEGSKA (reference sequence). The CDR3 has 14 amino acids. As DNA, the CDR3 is TGCAGCGATACTAGCGGGGGGCTTACCGGGGAGCTGTTTTTT. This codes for CSDTSGGLTGELFF.

The CDR3 loop is CASSEKGNEKLFF. CDR3 sequence (DNA): TGTGCCAGCAGTGAAAAGGGAAATGAAAAACTGTTTTTT. The genes are TRBV6-4 and TRBJ1-4; D remains unclear. V lost 3 bases to trimming and J lost 5 bases, with 7 bases between them. The germline V gene has CDR1 MRHNA and CDR2 SNTAGT. This CDR3 has 13 amino acids.

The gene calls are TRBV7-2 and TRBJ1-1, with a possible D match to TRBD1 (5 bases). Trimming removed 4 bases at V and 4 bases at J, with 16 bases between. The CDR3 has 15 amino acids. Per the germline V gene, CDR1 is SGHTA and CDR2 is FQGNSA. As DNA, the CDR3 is TGTGCCAGCAGCTCGGCTTTGGACATGGGCACTGAAGCTTTCTTT. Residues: CASSSALDMGTEAFF.

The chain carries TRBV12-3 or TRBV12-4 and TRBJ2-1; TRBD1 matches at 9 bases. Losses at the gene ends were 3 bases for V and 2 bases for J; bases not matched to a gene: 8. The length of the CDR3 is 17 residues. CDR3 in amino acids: CASSFATGGIPYNEQFF. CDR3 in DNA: TGTGCCAGCAGTTTTGCGACAGGGGGGATCCCCTACAATGAGCAGTTCTTC.

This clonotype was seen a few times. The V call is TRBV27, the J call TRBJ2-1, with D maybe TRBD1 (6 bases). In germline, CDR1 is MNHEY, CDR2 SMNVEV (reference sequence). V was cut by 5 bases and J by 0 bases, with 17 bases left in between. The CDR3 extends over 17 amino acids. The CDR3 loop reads CASSITGTPSSYNEQFF. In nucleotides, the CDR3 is TGTGCCAGCAGTATAACCGGGACACCTAGCTCCTACAATGAGCAGTTCTTC.

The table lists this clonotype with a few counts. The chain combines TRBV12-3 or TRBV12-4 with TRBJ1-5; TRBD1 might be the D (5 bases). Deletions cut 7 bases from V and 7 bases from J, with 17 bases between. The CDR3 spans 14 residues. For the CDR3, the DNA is TGTGCCAGCATTAGCCGGGACCCAAGACAGCCCCAGCATTTT. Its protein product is CASISRDPRQPQHF.

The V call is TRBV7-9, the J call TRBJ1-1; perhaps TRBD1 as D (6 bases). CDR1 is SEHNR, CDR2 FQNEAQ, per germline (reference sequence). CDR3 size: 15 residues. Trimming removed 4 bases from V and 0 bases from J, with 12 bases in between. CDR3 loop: CASSSIDRMNTEAFF. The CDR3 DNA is TGTGCCAGCAGCTCCATAGACAGGATGAACACTGAAGCTTTCTTT.

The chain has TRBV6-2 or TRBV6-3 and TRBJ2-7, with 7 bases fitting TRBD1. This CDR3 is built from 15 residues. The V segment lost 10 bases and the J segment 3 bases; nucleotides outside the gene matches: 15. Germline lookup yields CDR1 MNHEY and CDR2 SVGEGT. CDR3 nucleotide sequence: TGTGCCATCCACAGGGGCTTTAGCCCCTTCTACGAGCAGTACGTC. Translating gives CAIHRGFSPFYEQYV.

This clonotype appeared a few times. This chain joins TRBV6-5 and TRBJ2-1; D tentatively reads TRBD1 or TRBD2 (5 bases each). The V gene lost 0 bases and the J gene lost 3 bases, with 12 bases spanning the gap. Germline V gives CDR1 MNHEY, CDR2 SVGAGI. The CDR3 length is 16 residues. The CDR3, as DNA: TGTGCCAGCAGTTACTCGGGGACCGCAAGCTACAATGAGCAGTTCTTC. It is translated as CASSYSGTASYNEQFF.

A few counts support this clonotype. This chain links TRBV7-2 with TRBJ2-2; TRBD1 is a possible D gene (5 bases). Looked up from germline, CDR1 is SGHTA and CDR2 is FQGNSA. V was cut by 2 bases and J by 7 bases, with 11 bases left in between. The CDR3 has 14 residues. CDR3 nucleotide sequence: TGTGCCAGCAGCTTAAATGGGGCTAACGGGGAGCTGTTTTTT. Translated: CASSLNGANGELFF.

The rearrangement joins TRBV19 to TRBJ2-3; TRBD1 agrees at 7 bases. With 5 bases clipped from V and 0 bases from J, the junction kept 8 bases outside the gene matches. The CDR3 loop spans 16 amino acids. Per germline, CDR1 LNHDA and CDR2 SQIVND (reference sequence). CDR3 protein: CASSVGWDRSTDTQYF. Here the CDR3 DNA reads TGTGCCAGTAGTGTAGGATGGGACAGAAGCACAGATACGCAGTATTTT.

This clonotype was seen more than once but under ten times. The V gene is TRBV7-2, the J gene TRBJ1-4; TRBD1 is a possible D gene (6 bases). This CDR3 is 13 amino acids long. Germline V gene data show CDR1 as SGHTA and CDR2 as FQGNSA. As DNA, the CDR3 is TGTGCTTCGTACGGAGGGGGGAATGAAAAACTGTTTTTT. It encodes CASYGGGNEKLFF.

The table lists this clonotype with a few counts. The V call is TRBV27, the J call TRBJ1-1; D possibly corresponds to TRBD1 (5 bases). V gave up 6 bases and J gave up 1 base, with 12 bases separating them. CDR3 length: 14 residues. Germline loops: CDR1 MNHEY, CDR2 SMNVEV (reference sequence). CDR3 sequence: CASRDGGGNTEAFF. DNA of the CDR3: TGTGCCAGCAGGGATGGGGGGGGGAACACTGAAGCTTTCTTT.

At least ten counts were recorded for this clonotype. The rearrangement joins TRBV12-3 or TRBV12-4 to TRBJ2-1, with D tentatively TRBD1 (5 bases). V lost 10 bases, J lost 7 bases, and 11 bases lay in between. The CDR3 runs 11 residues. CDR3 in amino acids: CATLRGNEQFF. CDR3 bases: TGTGCCACCCTTAGGGGAAATGAGCAGTTCTTC.